The 30 T cell receptor beta chains reported below all come from one sample, sequenced in a study of T-cell memory formation after mild COVID-19. Each CDR3 protein gets one entry after TCRdb re-called the 5' RACE reads with MiXCR. The sample includes almost 350,000 distinct CDR3 sequences, 20% to 25% of them seen just once. Sequencing was carried out using PBMCs or a T cell subset sorted from them (not recorded which). These receptors originate from a man younger than 35 who had mild COVID-19 (a few samples of this study predate the infection). Cell type and time point are not known.

The chain combines TRBV7-2 with TRBJ2-5; 9 nucleotides agree with TRBD2. CDR1 is SGHTA, CDR2 FQGNSA, per germline. The CDR3 contains 15 residues. J gave up 3 bases and V 3 bases, and 5 bases lay outside the gene matches. The CDR3 DNA is TGTGCCAGCAGCTTCGCTAGCGGGGTAAAAGAGACCCAGTACTTC. It translates to CASSFASGVKETQYF. The full variable domain, completed using reference TRBV7-2 and TRBJ2-5, is GAGVSQSPSNKVTEKGKDVELRCDPISGHTALYWYRQSLGQGLEFLIYFQGNSAPDKSGLPSDRFSAERTGGSVSTLTIQRTQQEDSAVYLCASSFASGVKETQYFGPGTRLLVL.

CDR3 nucleotides: TGTGCCAGCAGTTACCAGGGGCGCGTCAACGAGCAGTACTTC. This encodes CASSYQGRVNEQYF. The gene calls are TRBV6-5 and TRBJ2-7; tentative D call: TRBD1 (6 bases). The ends were cut back, 2 bases at V and 5 bases at J, with 13 bases in the middle. Germline V gives CDR1 MNHEY, CDR2 SVGAGI. The length of the CDR3 is 14 residues.

This chain links TRBV9 with TRBJ2-3; 7 bases map to TRBD2. Per germline, CDR1 SGDLS and CDR2 YYNGEE. The CDR3 is 16 residues long. J lost 2 bases, V lost 2 bases, and 8 bases had no gene match. This chain's CDR3 is CASSVGGDRNTDTQYF. The CDR3 DNA sequence: TGTGCCAGCAGCGTTGGGGGGGATCGTAACACAGATACGCAGTATTTT.

For the CDR3, the DNA is TGTGCCAGCAGTTACCGGGACAGGCCTTGGACGGTAGCTTTCTTT. Encoded protein: CASSYRDRPWTVAFF. The V and J genes are TRBV6-2 or TRBV6-3 and TRBJ1-1, with TRBD1 matching 8 bases. The CDR3 runs 15 residues. With V trimmed by 2 bases and J by 10 bases, 12 bases remained unmatched. Germline CDR1 MNHEY, CDR2 SVGEGT.

The chain uses TRBV7-2 and TRBJ2-5, with 11 bases fitting TRBD2. CDR1 is SGHTA and CDR2 is FQGNSA in the germline V gene. V lost 5 bases, J lost 5 bases, and 10 bases stayed unmatched. This CDR3 is built from 16 residues. CDR3 in amino acids: CASSLTGPSGGETQYF. DNA of the CDR3: TGTGCCAGCAGCCTAACTGGTCCTAGCGGGGGGGAGACCCAGTACTTC.

This clonotype occurred a few times. This chain joins TRBV5-6 and TRBJ2-4; 7 bases agree with TRBD1. Germline CDR1 and CDR2: SGHDT and YYEEEE. The CDR3 is 15 amino acids. V trimming: 2 bases; J trimming: 6 bases; junction bases outside the gene matches: 8. DNA of the CDR3: TGTGCCAGCAGCTTTTTTGACAGGGATGGAAACATTCAGTACTTC. It specifies CASSFFDRDGNIQYF.

CDR3 sequence: CSARDRAGSPLHF. The CDR3 DNA sequence: TGCAGTGCCAGGGACAGGGCGGGTTCACCCCTCCACTTT. J is TRBJ1-6 and V is TRBV20-1; 9 bases match TRBD1. The CDR3 consists of 13 residues. After removal of 6 bases from V and 9 bases from J, the junction contained 6 bases not matched to a gene. Germline lookup yields CDR1 DFQATT and CDR2 SNEGSKA (reference sequence).

This clonotype has more than one count but fewer than ten. The chain has TRBV29-1 and TRBJ2-5; D call uncertain. The CDR3 runs 12 residues. Germline lookup yields CDR1 SQVTM and CDR2 ANQGSEA. V lost 3 bases to trimming and J lost 4 bases, with 9 bases between them. The CDR3, as DNA: TGCAGCGTTGACGGCCGCCTAGAGACCCAGTACTTC. Amino acid sequence: CSVDGRLETQYF.

This rearrangement joins TRBV5-1 to TRBJ2-7; a weak D match, TRBD1 (7 bases). Trimming removed 0 bases from V and 2 bases from J, with 12 bases in between. Germline V gives CDR1 SGHRS, CDR2 YFSETQ. The CDR3 is 15 amino acids. The CDR3 DNA sequence: TGCGCCAGCAGCTTGGGACAGGGAGGACCCTACGAGCAGTACGTC. Its translation: CASSLGQGGPYEQYV.

This clonotype was detected only a few times. The J gene is TRBJ2-5, the V gene TRBV20-1; a possible D gene is TRBD2 (7 bases). Germline V lookup: CDR1 DFQATT, CDR2 SNEGSKA (reference sequence). The CDR3 extends over 11 amino acids. Trimming took off 7 bases at V and 7 bases at J, with 13 bases between the two ends. The DNA for the CDR3 is TGCAGTGGAACTAGGGGGGGGACCCAGTACTTC. Encoded protein: CSGTRGGTQYF.

In its sample, this clonotype was seen many times. The gene calls are TRBV12-3 or TRBV12-4 and TRBJ2-3, with a possible D match to TRBD2 (5 bases). Trimming took off 5 bases at V and 2 bases at J, with 11 bases between the two ends. The CDR3 consists of 14 residues. CDR3 residues: CASSQDYNTDTQYF. The DNA of the CDR3 is TGTGCCAGCAGTCAAGACTATAACACAGATACGCAGTATTTT.

This clonotype has just a few counts. CDR3 bases: TGTGCCAGCAGTTCCTCCGGGACAGGGTCATTCTACTATGGCTACACCTTC. This gives the protein CASSSSGTGSFYYGYTF. The genes are TRBV27 and TRBJ1-2; 9 bases are a match to TRBD1. This CDR3 is built from 17 residues. Germline V lookup: CDR1 MNHEY, CDR2 SMNVEV (reference sequence). Trimming cost V 4 bases and J 3 bases; bases outside gene matches: 12.

This clonotype was counted only a few times. The rearrangement joins TRBV7-2 to TRBJ1-4; D is unclear. Germline CDR1 SGHTA, CDR2 FQGNSA. The CDR3 runs to 12 residues. Trimming removed 5 bases at V and 3 bases at J, with 4 bases between. DNA of the CDR3: TGTGCCAGCAGCCACGCTAATGAAAAACTGTTTTTT. The encoded protein is CASSHANEKLFF.

V usage is TRBV6-5 and J usage is TRBJ2-5; D is perhaps TRBD1 (6 bases). V lost 6 bases and J 7 bases, leaving 18 bases between the germline ends. The CDR3 runs to 14 residues. Germline V gives CDR1 MNHEY, CDR2 SVGAGI. The CDR3 protein is CASSKTGPWGTQYF. CDR3 DNA sequence: TGTGCCAGCAGCAAAACAGGGCCGTGGGGGACCCAGTACTTC.

This chain uses TRBV9 with TRBJ2-2; D gene ambiguous. CDR3 length: 14 residues. The V end was cut by 6 bases, the J end by 1 base, with 10 bases between. CDR1 SGDLS and CDR2 YYNGEE come from the germline V gene. Here the CDR3 DNA reads TGTGCCAGCACCCCTTATGAGAACACCGGGGAGCTGTTTTTT. Its protein is CASTPYENTGELFF.

This chain links TRBV12-5 with TRBJ1-2; 12 bases are a match to TRBD1. Germline-derived CDR1 and CDR2 are LGHNT and FRNRAP. V gave up 4 bases and J gave up 4 bases; unmatched junction bases: 7. CDR3 length: 16 residues. The CDR3 DNA follows: TGTGCTAGTGGTTCCGGGACAGGGGGCTTTGGCTATGGCTACACCTTC. Its translation is CASGSGTGGFGYGYTF.

The chain is built from TRBV4-2 and TRBJ2-3; TRBD2 agrees at 12 bases. The CDR3 length is 16 residues. With 1 base clipped from V and 7 bases from J, the junction kept 6 bases outside the gene matches. CDR1 is LGHNA and CDR2 is YNFKEQ in the germline V gene. CDR3 nucleotide sequence: TGTGCCAGCAGCCAAGCTAGCGGGGGGGCTTCGTATACGCAGTATTTT. Translating gives CASSQASGGASYTQYF.

The gene calls are TRBV6-4 and TRBJ2-1; 10 bases match TRBD2. The germline gives CDR1 MRHNA, CDR2 SNTAGT. The trim removed 5 bases at V and 2 bases at J, leaving 3 bases unmatched. CDR3 length equals 15 residues. The CDR3 reads CASSTSGKPYNEQFF. The CDR3 nucleotides are TGTGCCAGCAGTACTAGCGGGAAACCCTACAATGAGCAGTTCTTC.

The J gene is TRBJ1-2, the V gene TRBV6-6, with TRBD1 as a possible D gene (5 bases). CDR3 size: 16 residues. Germline lookup yields CDR1 MNHNY and CDR2 SVGAGI (reference sequence). Between the trimmed V and J ends, which lost 0 bases and 9 bases, there was a span of 20 bases. The CDR3 loop is CASSYSTSGTRGSYTF. CDR3 coding DNA: TGTGCCAGCAGTTACTCTACTTCCGGGACCCGAGGAAGCTACACCTTC.

This clonotype was detected only a few times. The J gene is TRBJ2-1, the V gene TRBV7-9; maybe TRBD1 (6 bases). In germline, CDR1 is SEHNR, CDR2 FQNEAQ (reference sequence). Trimming pared 6 bases from V and 3 bases from J, leaving 15 bases between. This CDR3 region has 15 residues. The CDR3 loop reads CASSLAGRGYNEQFF. The CDR3 nucleotides read TGTGCCAGCAGTTTGGCGGGCAGGGGCTACAATGAGCAGTTCTTC.

This clonotype was observed a few times. The rearrangement links TRBV4-3 to TRBJ2-3, with D perhaps matching TRBD1 (6 bases). V dropped 2 bases and J dropped 4 bases, with 25 bases sitting between them. Germline CDR1 and CDR2: LGHNA and YSLEER. The CDR3 totals 19 residues. The CDR3 DNA reads as TGCGCCAGCAGCCAACGGGCAAGGGCCAGGGTTTGGGGGCCAGATACGCAGTATTTT. Translated, it gives CASSQRARARVWGPDTQYF.

The sample holds one count of this clonotype. Sequence at one end of the junction differs from germline and may be a read error. The chain's CDR3 is CASSQDPGTAEQLF. The CDR3 nucleotides read TGTGCCAGCAGCCAAGATCCCGGGACTGCTGAGCAGTTATTC. The chain has TRBV3-1 and TRBJ2-1; weak D call: TRBD2 (6 bases). Germline V gives CDR1 LGHDT, CDR2 YNNKEL (reference sequence). The CDR3 covers 14 residues.

The V gene is TRBV9, the J gene TRBJ2-3; D possibly corresponds to TRBD1 (5 bases). The CDR3 sequence is 14 residues long. The V end was cut by 0 bases, the J end by 3 bases, with 8 bases between. The germline V gene has CDR1 SGDLS and CDR2 YYNGEE. CDR3 region: CASSVEQATDTQYF. In DNA, the CDR3 is TGTGCCAGCAGCGTAGAACAGGCTACAGATACGCAGTATTTT.

This clonotype turned up a few times. The V call is TRBV2, the J call TRBJ1-6, with TRBD1 matching over 11 bases. Germline V gene sequence: CDR1 SNHLY, CDR2 FYNNEI. Trimming took 7 bases from V and 7 from J; bases not matched to a gene: 9. The CDR3 runs to 16 residues. The CDR3 reads CASTGQGVLGNSPLHF. CDR3 DNA sequence: TGTGCCAGCACGGGACAGGGGGTCTTGGGGAATTCACCCCTCCACTTT.

The rearrangement links TRBV5-1 to TRBJ2-7; D call uncertain. Deletions cut 4 bases from V and 3 bases from J, with 11 bases between. CDR1 SGHRS and CDR2 YFSETQ come from the germline V gene. The CDR3 covers 13 residues. The CDR3 region has the DNA TGCGCCAGCAGCCCGAGAAGTCACTACGAGCAGTACGTC. It codes for CASSPRSHYEQYV.

In this sample, this clonotype turned up many times. Its ends do not fully match the called genes, so a read error is possible. This chain uses TRBV5-1 with TRBJ1-1, with D hard to call. CDR3 length equals 13 residues. Germline V gene sequence: CDR1 SGHRS, CDR2 YFSETQ. The CDR3 reads CASSLVVNTEAFF. CDR3 DNA: TGTGCCAGCAGCCTAGTAGTGAACACTGAAGCTTTCTTT.

This clonotype was detected a few times. The gene calls are TRBV6-2 or TRBV6-3 and TRBJ2-5; 7 positions match TRBD1. CDR3 length equals 13 residues. Trimming removed 7 bases from V and 2 bases from J; junction bases left unmatched: 4. The germline V gene has CDR1 MNHEY and CDR2 SVGEGT. This chain's CDR3 is CASKGQPQETQYF. The DNA for the CDR3 is TGTGCCAGCAAGGGACAGCCGCAAGAGACCCAGTACTTC.

This clonotype was counted between two and nine times. V usage is TRBV5-1 and J usage is TRBJ1-2, with D tentatively TRBD1 (5 bases). Germline V gene lookup returns CDR1 SGHRS and CDR2 YFSETQ. This CDR3 contains 15 residues. V was shortened by 0 bases and J by 4 bases, with 13 bases between the two germline ends. The CDR3 reads CASSLVPQAFYGYTF. In DNA, the CDR3 is TGCGCCAGCAGCTTGGTACCACAGGCTTTCTATGGCTACACCTTC.

A remark on this clonotype: Without the conserved terminal phenylalanine or tryptophan, this CDR3 likely stems from a read error. The gene calls are TRBV10-2 and TRBJ1-3; tentatively, D is TRBD1 (6 bases). With 4 bases removed from V and 2 bases from J, the gap between germline ends came to 21 bases. Germline V gives CDR1 WSHSY, CDR2 SAAADI. The CDR3 runs to 18 residues. The DNA for the CDR3 is TGCGCCAGCAGTGTGAGCTGGGGGGGCACAGATACTGGAAACACCATATATCTT. This translates into CASSVSWGGTDTGNTIYL.

This clonotype was detected only a few times. The genes are TRBV20-1 and TRBJ1-4, with D tentatively TRBD1 (5 bases). There are 16 residues in the CDR3. Germline loops: CDR1 DFQATT, CDR2 SNEGSKA (reference sequence). V lost 1 base to trimming and J lost 5 bases, with 17 bases between them. The CDR3 DNA sequence: TGCAGTGCTAGAGGCCCGAGGGCAGGGATGAATGAAAAACTGTTTTTT. Translated: CSARGPRAGMNEKLFF.